The 16 T cell receptor beta chains reported below all come from one sample, sequenced in a study of T cells in Graves' hyperthyroidism and ophthalmopathy. The TCR beta CDR3 regions underwent amplification using RNA transcripts as the source. The TCR CDR3 first-round RT-PCR relied on the HTBI primer set. TCRdb passed the multiplex PCR reads through MiXCR, listing each CDR3 protein once. The profile shows about 640,000 distinct CDR3 sequences, roughly 20% of them singletons. The material sequenced was blood. Receptors originate from a man under 40 with Graves' ophthalmopathy.

J is TRBJ1-3 and V is TRBV6-1; D possibly corresponds to TRBD1 (6 bases). Germline values: CDR1 MNHNS, CDR2 SASEGT. Trimming stripped 8 bases from V and 4 bases from J, with 15 bases between. The CDR3 totals 14 residues. The CDR3 DNA reads as TGTGCCAGCCACAAGGACAGTAGGGGAAACACCATATATTTT. As protein: CASHKDSRGNTIYF.

The chain joins TRBV28 to TRBJ2-7; D is unclear. The germline CDR1 and CDR2 sequences are MDHEN and SYDVKM. This CDR3 is 13 amino acids long. V was clipped by 5 bases and J by 3 bases, with 11 bases between them. CDR3 DNA sequence: TGTGCCAGCAGTCCCACCTCAGTCTACGAGCAGTACTTC. This encodes CASSPTSVYEQYF.

This clonotype has more than one count but fewer than ten. The chain recombines TRBV5-6 with TRBJ2-5; 7 bases fit TRBD2. Germline V gene data show CDR1 as SGHDT and CDR2 as YYEEEE. The trim removed 3 bases at V and 1 base at J, leaving 6 bases unmatched. This CDR3 comprises 15 residues. The CDR3 sequence is CASSSPRESQETQYF. The CDR3, as DNA: TGTGCCAGCAGCTCGCCGCGGGAGTCCCAAGAGACCCAGTACTTC. Looking up the rest from reference TRBV5-6 and TRBJ2-5 gives the full variable domain: DAGVTQSPTHLIKTRGQQVTLRCSPKSGHDTVSWYQQALGQGPQFIFQYYEEEERQRGNFPDRFSGHQFPNYSSELNVNALLLGDSALYLCASSSPRESQETQYFGPGTRLLVL.

The gene calls are TRBV9 and TRBJ2-2, with no clear D. The CDR3 is 15 residues long. The germline CDR1 and CDR2 sequences are SGDLS and YYNGEE. The germline V and J ends were trimmed by 1 base and 4 bases, with 11 bases remaining between them. The CDR3 DNA reads as TGTGCCAGCAGCGTAATGGGCGTGGGCACCGGGGAGCTGTTTTTT. It is translated as CASSVMGVGTGELFF.

The V call is TRBV29-1, the J call TRBJ2-3; unclear D gene. The CDR3 spans 11 residues. Trimming cost V 4 bases and J 4 bases, with 6 bases left between them. The germline gives CDR1 SQVTM, CDR2 ANQGSEA. The CDR3 bases are TGCAGCGTTGTTCGGGCAGATACGCAGTATTTT. It codes for CSVVRADTQYF.

In its sample, this clonotype was seen a few times. This chain joins TRBV6-2 or TRBV6-3 and TRBJ1-5, with a weak D call TRBD1 (6 bases). CDR1 and CDR2 from the germline V gene are MNHEY and SVGEGT. There are 15 residues in the CDR3. Trimming shortened V by 2 bases and J by 7 bases, and 15 bases separated the two germline ends. CDR3 amino acids: CASSYPNQGNQPQHF. CDR3 in DNA: TGTGCCAGCAGTTACCCGAATCAGGGGAACCAGCCCCAGCATTTT.

The rearrangement links TRBV11-2 to TRBJ2-2; 10 bases are shared with TRBD1. Germline lookup yields CDR1 SGHAT and CDR2 FQNNGV. The CDR3 runs to 16 residues. The J segment lost 7 bases and the V segment lost 5 bases, leaving 10 bases of the junction unmatched. Here the CDR3 reads CASSGQGGLLGGELFF. CDR3 in DNA: TGTGCCAGCAGCGGACAGGGGGGCCTGTTAGGCGGGGAGCTGTTTTTT. Complete variable domain (other parts from reference TRBV11-2 and TRBJ2-2): EAGVAQSPRYKIIEKRQSVAFWCNPISGHATLYWYQQILGQGPKLLIQFQNNGVVDDSQLPKDRFSAERLKGVDSTLKIQPAKLEDSAVYLCASSGQGGLLGGELFFGEGSRLTVL.

In its sample, this clonotype was seen many times. The chain combines TRBV28 with TRBJ2-7, with 11 bases matching TRBD2. The CDR3 is made up of 16 amino acids. Trimming removed 4 bases from V and 4 bases from J; junction bases left unmatched: 9. In germline, CDR1 is MDHEN, CDR2 SYDVKM. The CDR3 DNA reads as TGTGCCAGCAGTTACATCCTAGCGGGAGGACGATACGAGCAGTACTTC. It encodes CASSYILAGGRYEQYF. The full variable domain, completed using reference TRBV28 and TRBJ2-7, is DVKVTQSSRYLVKRTGEKVFLECVQDMDHENMFWYRQDPGLGLRLIYFSYDVKMKEKGDIPEGYSVSREKKERFSLILESASTNQTSMYLCASSYILAGGRYEQYFGPGTRLTVT.

Many counts were recorded for this clonotype. The CDR3 loop is CASSPGGRTDTQYF. The CDR3 coding sequence is TGTGCCAGCAGCCCGGGGGGTCGCACAGATACGCAGTATTTT. This chain joins TRBV11-2 and TRBJ2-3, with 7 bases aligning to TRBD2. Unmatched junction bases numbered 3, after V lost 5 bases and J lost 1 base. Germline CDR1 is SGHAT and CDR2 is FQNNGV. The CDR3 totals 14 residues.

The V gene is TRBV27, the J gene TRBJ2-5; 7 bases align to TRBD1. Germline V gives CDR1 MNHEY, CDR2 SMNVEV (reference sequence). V lost 4 bases and J lost 4; bases outside the gene matches: 9. This CDR3 spans 15 amino acids. The CDR3 protein is CASSYWGTATETQYF. CDR3 in DNA: TGTGCCAGCAGTTACTGGGGGACAGCCACAGAGACCCAGTACTTC.

This clonotype has just a few counts. V usage is TRBV19 and J usage is TRBJ1-5; perhaps TRBD1 as D (5 bases). This CDR3 has 14 amino acids. Trimming left V 5 bases short and J 4 bases short, with 12 bases between. Germline CDR1 reads LNHDA; CDR2 reads SQIVND (reference sequence). The CDR3 reads CASSPGFLNQPQHF. The CDR3 nucleotides read TGTGCCAGTAGTCCAGGGTTCTTAAATCAGCCCCAGCATTTT. The whole variable domain, filled in from reference TRBV19 and TRBJ1-5, reads DGGITQSPKYLFRKEGQNVTLSCEQNLNHDAMYWYRQDPGQGLRLIYYSQIVNDFQKGDIAEGYSVSREKKESFPLTVTSAQKNPTAFYLCASSPGFLNQPQHFGDGTRLSIL.

Many counts were recorded for this clonotype. The rearrangement links TRBV12-3 or TRBV12-4 to TRBJ1-1; D is possibly TRBD1 (6 bases). Trimming took 3 bases from V and 0 from J, leaving 17 bases between them. The CDR3 covers 17 residues. The CDR3 reads CASSFPPKDRMNTEAFF. The CDR3 DNA follows: TGTGCCAGCAGTTTTCCTCCAAAAGACAGGATGAACACTGAAGCTTTCTTT.

In its sample, this clonotype was seen many times. The CDR3 protein is CASSVPSGVGTDTQYF. Written as DNA, the CDR3 is TGTGCCAGCAGTGTGCCTAGCGGGGTCGGCACAGATACGCAGTATTTT. The chain combines TRBV2 with TRBJ2-3; TRBD2 aligns across 9 bases. Trimming removed 4 bases from V and 1 base from J; junction bases left unmatched: 6. Germline lookup yields CDR1 SNHLY and CDR2 FYNNEI. The CDR3 length is 16 residues.

This clonotype was observed many times. The rearrangement uses TRBV28 and TRBJ2-5, with 7 bases fitting TRBD2. V was clipped by 0 bases and J by 5 bases; unmatched bases: 12. This CDR3 has 17 amino acids. Per germline, CDR1 MDHEN and CDR2 SYDVKM. CDR3 sequence reads: CASSLWLAGRDRETQYF. Written as DNA, the CDR3 is TGTGCCAGCAGTTTATGGTTGGCAGGGAGGGATAGGGAGACCCAGTACTTC.

The chain recombines TRBV5-4 with TRBJ2-7, with 8 positions matching TRBD1. This CDR3 has 15 amino acids. Losses at the gene ends were 4 bases for V and 3 bases for J; bases not matched to a gene: 9. Per germline, CDR1 SGHNT and CDR2 YYREEE (reference sequence). CDR3 nucleotides: TGTGCCAGCAGCACCTTACAGGGGGTTGACTACGAGCAGTACTTC. Protein product: CASSTLQGVDYEQYF. The entire variable domain, with the rest obtained from reference TRBV5-4 and TRBJ2-7, is as follows: ETGVTQSPTHLIKTRGQQVTLRCSSQSGHNTVSWYQQALGQGPQFIFQYYREEENGRGNFPPRFSGLQFPNYSSELNVNALELDDSALYLCASSTLQGVDYEQYFGPGTRLTVT.

This clonotype was recorded many times. V gene TRBV6-2 or TRBV6-3 combines with J gene TRBJ1-1; no definite D call. Germline V CDR1 and CDR2: MNHEY, SVGEGT. Trimming removed 2 bases at V and 1 base at J, with 5 bases between. The length of the CDR3 is 13 residues. The CDR3 reads CASSYLANTEAFF. CDR3 nucleotides: TGTGCCAGCAGTTACCTGGCGAACACTGAAGCTTTCTTT.